The 31 T cell receptor beta chains in this list originate from one sample, sequenced in a study of tumor-infiltrating lymphocytes in localized non-small cell lung cancer. Profiled with immunoSEQ multiplex PCR; TCRdb holds only in-frame clones, not every one. The profile shows fewer than 15,000 clones, 76% of them singletons. The sample consisted of uninvolved lung tissue not adjacent to the tumor. The receptors here all came from a human donor with non-small cell lung cancer.

The chain joins TRBV11-3 to TRBJ2-3, with 8 positions matching TRBD1. The CDR3 spans 13 residues. V was pared by 5 bases and J by 9 bases, with 7 bases of the junction left unmatched. The germline CDR1 and CDR2 sequences are SGHNT and YENEEA. CDR3 in DNA: TGTGCCAGCAGCACCCAGGGGGCCTGGACGCAGTATTTT. Protein: CASSTQGAWTQYF.

The CDR3 region is CASSFSGAWENTEAFF. The DNA for the CDR3 is TGCGCCAGCAGCTTCTCGGGGGCTTGGGAGAACACTGAAGCTTTCTTT. The rearrangement uses TRBV5-1 and TRBJ1-1, with D perhaps TRBD1 (6 bases). V gave up 2 bases and J gave up 1 base, with 15 bases separating them. Germline V gene data show CDR1 as SGHRS and CDR2 as YFSETQ. The CDR3 has 16 residues.

V usage is TRBV2 and J usage is TRBJ2-4; weak D call: TRBD2 (6 bases). CDR1 SNHLY and CDR2 FYNNEI come from the germline V gene. Trimming removed 6 bases at V and 10 bases at J, with 13 bases between. This CDR3 is 12 amino acids long. CDR3 loop: CASSRDLEIQYF. CDR3 DNA: TGTGCCAGCAGCCGGGACTTGGAGATTCAGTACTTC.

The chain combines TRBV6-4 with TRBJ2-3; D gene uncertain. With 0 bases removed from V and 6 bases from J, the gap between germline ends came to 13 bases. Germline assignment: CDR1 MRHNA and CDR2 SNTAGT. The CDR3 length is 15 residues. The CDR3 DNA follows: TGTGCCAGCAGTGACTCTCCGGAAGGGATGGATACGCAGTATTTT. Translating it yields CASSDSPEGMDTQYF.

The gene calls are TRBV6-4 and TRBJ2-3; 10 nucleotides align to TRBD2. This CDR3 comprises 16 residues. Germline CDR1 reads MRHNA; CDR2 reads SNTAGT. Trimming took 4 bases from V and 1 from J; bases not matched to a gene: 5. The CDR3 loop reads CASSVSGTSGTDTQYF. The CDR3 nucleotides read TGTGCCAGCAGTGTCTCCGGGACTAGCGGCACAGATACGCAGTATTTT.

This clone was recorded a few times. The V call is TRBV7-6, the J call TRBJ1-1, with 7 bases fitting TRBD1. The CDR3 is made up of 15 amino acids. Germline-derived CDR1 and CDR2 are SGHVS and FNYEAQ. J was trimmed by 1 base and V by 1 base; bases with no gene match: 3. CDR3 amino acids: CASSLEGQTNTEAFF. The CDR3 coding sequence is TGTGCCAGCAGCTTAGAGGGACAGACGAACACTGAAGCTTTCTTT.

The J gene is TRBJ2-1, the V gene TRBV7-9; TRBD1 agrees at 10 bases. The V segment lost 5 bases and the J segment 9 bases; nucleotides outside the gene matches: 13. Germline CDR1 SEHNR, CDR2 FQNEAQ (reference sequence). This CDR3 has 16 residues. Here the CDR3 reads CASSPRTGGLRGEQFF. In DNA, the CDR3 is TGTGCCAGCAGCCCCAGGACAGGGGGGCTACGAGGTGAGCAGTTCTTC.

The chain combines TRBV11-2 with TRBJ2-2; 10 positions agree with TRBD2. Germline values: CDR1 SGHAT, CDR2 FQNNGV. The V gene end was trimmed by 4 bases and the J gene end by 7 bases; junction bases not matched to a gene: 3. The CDR3 consists of 14 residues. CDR3 in amino acids: CASSSKREGGELFF. The CDR3 coding sequence is TGTGCCAGCAGCTCTAAGCGGGAGGGCGGGGAGCTGTTTTTT.

A single count supports this clone. Other DNA sequences of this sample code for an identical CDR3. This chain connects TRBV30 to TRBJ1-1; D perhaps matches TRBD1 (5 bases). The V gene's germline CDR1 is GTSNPN and CDR2 SVGIG (reference sequence). Deletions cut 4 bases from V and 0 bases from J, with 9 bases between. This CDR3 has 13 amino acids. The CDR3 protein is CAWNVQVNTEAFF. As DNA, the CDR3 is TGTGCCTGGAATGTACAGGTGAACACTGAAGCTTTCTTT.

V usage is TRBV10-2 and J usage is TRBJ2-7; 9 nucleotides agree with TRBD2. The CDR3 has 13 residues. V lost 8 bases, J lost 2 bases, and 4 bases stayed unmatched. CDR1 is WSHSY and CDR2 is SAAADI in the germline V gene. As DNA, the CDR3 is TGCGCCAGCGTTGAGCGGGGGGCCTACGAGCAGTACTTC. It specifies CASVERGAYEQYF.

The CDR3 region is CASSLSGSRNYEQYF. As DNA, the CDR3 is TGTGCCAGCAGTCTTAGCGGGAGTAGGAACTACGAGCAGTACTTC. The chain carries TRBV28 and TRBJ2-7; 9 nucleotides match TRBD2. The CDR3 is made up of 15 amino acids. Trimming took 5 bases from V and 3 from J; bases not matched to a gene: 8. CDR1 is MDHEN, CDR2 SYDVKM, per germline.

The chain combines TRBV5-1 with TRBJ2-5; D is perhaps TRBD1 (8 bases). V lost 1 base to trimming and J lost 4 bases, with 20 bases between them. Germline-derived CDR1 and CDR2 are SGHRS and YFSETQ. The CDR3 covers 17 residues. The CDR3 sequence: CASSLWGQAGEGETQYF. DNA for the CDR3: TGCGCCAGCAGCTTGTGGGGACAGGCAGGGGAGGGAGAGACCCAGTACTTC.

This clone showed up just a few times. The gene calls are TRBV5-1 and TRBJ2-3; D call uncertain. Germline CDR1 SGHRS, CDR2 YFSETQ. V lost 6 bases and J 2 bases, leaving 13 bases between the germline ends. The CDR3 contains 14 residues. CDR3 nucleotide sequence: TGCGCCAGCAAAGGTAGGGTGGACACAGATACGCAGTATTTT. It specifies CASKGRVDTDTQYF.

The gene calls are TRBV6-5 and TRBJ1-6; 8 bases are shared with TRBD1. With V trimmed by 1 base and J by 8 bases, 4 bases remained unmatched. The CDR3 runs 15 residues. The germline V gene encodes CDR1 MNHEY and CDR2 SVGAGI. DNA of the CDR3: TGTGCCAGCAGTTACTATCACAGGGGGGATTCACCCCTCCACTTT. Amino acids: CASSYYHRGDSPLHF.

The CDR3 DNA sequence: TGTGCCAGCAGTGAAGCGGACAGTTTCCGGGACTTGACCTACGAGCAGTACTTC. This gives the protein CASSEADSFRDLTYEQYF. V usage is TRBV6-1 and J usage is TRBJ2-7; D may match TRBD1 or TRBD2 (6 bases each). Trimming pared 0 bases from V and 2 bases from J, leaving 20 bases between. The CDR3 sequence is 18 residues long. Germline V CDR1 and CDR2: MNHNS, SASEGT.

This rearrangement joins TRBV6-5 to TRBJ1-2; D unresolved. Trimming pared 6 bases from V and 1 base from J, leaving 15 bases between. This CDR3 contains 15 residues. From germline, CDR1 is MNHEY and CDR2 SVGAGI. The DNA of the CDR3 is TGTGCCAGCAGCCCGGCGGGAGGCGTTAACTATGGCTACACCTTC. Translated: CASSPAGGVNYGYTF.

There are a few counts of this clone. The V gene is TRBV5-1, the J gene TRBJ1-1; D call uncertain. Deletions cut 0 bases from V and 3 bases from J, with 6 bases between. CDR1 and CDR2 (germline): SGHRS, YFSETQ. The length of the CDR3 is 13 residues. This CDR3 is CASSLEAYTEAFF. CDR3 bases: TGCGCCAGCAGCTTGGAGGCTTACACTGAAGCTTTCTTT.

The CDR3 sequence is CSVGGFAYEQYF. The CDR3 coding sequence is TGCAGCGTGGGGGGATTTGCCTACGAGCAGTACTTC. The rearrangement uses TRBV29-1 and TRBJ2-7; D might be TRBD2 (6 bases). V was clipped by 6 bases and J by 2 bases, with 11 bases between them. The CDR3 extends over 12 amino acids. Germline V gene data show CDR1 as SQVTM and CDR2 as ANQGSEA.

The chain links TRBV5-1 to TRBJ1-1; D might be TRBD1 (5 bases). Trimming took 3 bases from V and 5 from J, leaving 14 bases between them. Germline lookup yields CDR1 SGHRS and CDR2 YFSETQ. The CDR3 runs to 14 residues. This chain's CDR3 is CASSSTDMLTEAFF. The CDR3 DNA reads TGCGCCAGCAGCTCTACGGACATGTTAACTGAAGCTTTCTTT. The full variable domain, rest sourced from reference TRBV5-1 and TRBJ1-1, is KAGVTQTPRYLIKTRGQQVTLSCSPISGHRSVSWYQQTPGQGLQFLFEYFSETQRNKGNFPGRFSGRQFSNSRSEMNVSTLELGDSALYLCASSSTDMLTEAFFGQGTRLTVV.

The rearrangement uses TRBV6-1 and TRBJ2-1; D is perhaps TRBD2 (6 bases). This CDR3 contains 14 residues. Germline CDR1 and CDR2: MNHNS and SASEGT. V was pared by 5 bases and J by 5 bases, with 13 bases between. The CDR3 loop reads CASSSRDFDNEQFF. As DNA, the CDR3 is TGTGCCAGCAGTTCCAGGGACTTCGACAATGAGCAGTTCTTC.

The J gene is TRBJ1-5, the V gene TRBV7-6; weak D call: TRBD1 (6 bases). The germline V gene encodes CDR1 SGHVS and CDR2 FNYEAQ. Trimming left V 4 bases short and J 8 bases short, with 24 bases between. The CDR3 covers 17 residues. CDR3 coding DNA: TGTGCCAGCAGCTCCCTCGTAAGCGAGGGGGATTCGGAGCCCCAGCATTTT. Translated, it gives CASSSLVSEGDSEPQHF.

This chain joins TRBV6-5 and TRBJ2-7; the D gene is possibly TRBD1 (6 bases). Germline V gene sequence: CDR1 MNHEY, CDR2 SVGAGI. The ends were cut back, 2 bases at V and 4 bases at J, with 15 bases in the middle. The CDR3 is made up of 15 amino acids. The DNA for the CDR3 is TGTGCCAGCAGTTACCTGGACAGTATCGGGTACGAGCAGTACTTC. This translates into CASSYLDSIGYEQYF.

This clone came up once. This chain joins TRBV14 and TRBJ1-3; D is undetermined. V gave up 4 bases and J gave up 0 bases, with 13 bases separating them. This CDR3 is 16 amino acids long. Germline V CDR1 and CDR2: SGHDN, FVKESK. CDR3: CASSRRSSYSGNTIYF. The CDR3 region has the DNA TGTGCCAGCAGCCGTAGGTCGAGTTACTCTGGAAACACCATATATTTT.

This clone is classed as large. This rearrangement joins TRBV4-3 to TRBJ1-2; D remains ambiguous. Germline V lookup: CDR1 LGHNA, CDR2 YSLEER. The CDR3 loop spans 15 amino acids. The V end was cut by 0 bases, the J end by 7 bases, with 15 bases between. CDR3: CASSQDPNSQRGYTF. The CDR3 DNA sequence: TGCGCCAGCAGCCAAGATCCTAACTCACAGCGTGGCTACACCTTC.

The J gene is TRBJ2-1, the V gene TRBV2; the D call may be TRBD1 or TRBD2 (6 bases each). The CDR3 loop spans 10 amino acids. V shed 8 bases and J shed 10 bases, with 9 bases lying between them. The germline gives CDR1 SNHLY, CDR2 FYNNEI. CDR3 in amino acids: CASGGTEQFF. For the CDR3, the DNA is TGTGCCAGCGGGGGGACAGAGCAGTTCTTC.

This clone was counted only a few times. The chain has TRBV13 and TRBJ1-1; weak D call: TRBD1 (6 bases). The germline CDR1 and CDR2 sequences are PRHDT and FYEKMQ (reference sequence). V was trimmed by 7 bases and J by 7 bases, leaving 19 bases between them. The CDR3 has 14 amino acids. CDR3 amino acids: CASNRGGLRNEAFF. Written as DNA, the CDR3 is TGTGCCAGCAACCGCGGGGGGCTGAGGAATGAAGCTTTCTTT.

This sequence joins TRBV5-1 and TRBJ2-5, with D possibly being TRBD1 or TRBD2 (5 bases each). The CDR3 length is 14 residues. V was trimmed by 4 bases and J by 5 bases, leaving 15 bases between them. Per germline, CDR1 SGHRS and CDR2 YFSETQ. The CDR3 region has the DNA TGCGCCAGCAGCCCAGGGAGAGGCTGGGAGACCCAGTACTTC. It yields the protein CASSPGRGWETQYF.

The V gene is TRBV2, the J gene TRBJ2-3; D is uncertain. Looked up from germline, CDR1 is SNHLY and CDR2 is FYNNEI. Trimming took off 2 bases at V and 5 bases at J, with 2 bases between the two ends. The CDR3 consists of 11 residues. CDR3 amino acids: CASSERDTQYF. The CDR3 DNA is TGTGCCAGCAGTGAAAGAGATACGCAGTATTTT.

The V gene is TRBV19, the J gene TRBJ2-3; possibly TRBD1 for D (5 bases). This CDR3 spans 15 amino acids. The V gene's germline CDR1 is LNHDA and CDR2 SQIVND (reference sequence). The V and J ends lost 10 bases and 0 bases respectively, with 17 bases between them. CDR3 coding DNA: TGTGCCACCACCGCCACAGGCCTTAGCACAGATACGCAGTATTTT. This translates into CATTATGLSTDTQYF.

In this sample, this clone turned up once. The chain employs TRBV11-2 and TRBJ1-2, with TRBD1 matching 7 bases. There are 16 residues in the CDR3. Germline V gene data show CDR1 as SGHAT and CDR2 as FQNNGV. V lost 4 bases, J lost 4 bases, and 12 bases stayed unmatched. This CDR3 is CASSSTGAGASYGYTF. As DNA, the CDR3 is TGTGCCAGCAGCTCAACAGGGGCTGGGGCTAGCTATGGCTACACCTTC.

V usage is TRBV30 and J usage is TRBJ1-2, with D maybe TRBD1 (6 bases). In germline, CDR1 is GTSNPN, CDR2 SVGIG (reference sequence). Trimming cost V 1 base and J 3 bases, with 12 bases left between them. The CDR3 runs to 14 residues. The CDR3 coding sequence is TGTGCCTGGAGTGAGGGGGTGGGAGACTATGGCTACACCTTC. It yields the protein CAWSEGVGDYGYTF.